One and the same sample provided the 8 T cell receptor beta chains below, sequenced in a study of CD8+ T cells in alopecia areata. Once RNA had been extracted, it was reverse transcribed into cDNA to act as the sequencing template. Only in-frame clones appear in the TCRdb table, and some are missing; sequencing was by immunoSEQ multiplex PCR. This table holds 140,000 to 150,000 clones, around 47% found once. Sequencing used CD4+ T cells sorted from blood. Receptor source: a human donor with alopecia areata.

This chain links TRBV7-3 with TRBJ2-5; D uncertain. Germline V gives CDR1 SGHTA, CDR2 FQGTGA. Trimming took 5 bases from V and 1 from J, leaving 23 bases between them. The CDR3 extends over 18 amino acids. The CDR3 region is CASSPHPRLIATQETQYF. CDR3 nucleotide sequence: TGTGCCAGCAGCCCCCACCCCCGACTCATAGCAACCCAAGAGACCCAGTACTTC.

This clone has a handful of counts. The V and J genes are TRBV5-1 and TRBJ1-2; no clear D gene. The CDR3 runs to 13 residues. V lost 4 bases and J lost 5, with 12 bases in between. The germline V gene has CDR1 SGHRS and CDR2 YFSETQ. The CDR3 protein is CASSPDGKYGYTF. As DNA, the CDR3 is TGCGCCAGCAGCCCGGACGGGAAATATGGCTACACCTTC.

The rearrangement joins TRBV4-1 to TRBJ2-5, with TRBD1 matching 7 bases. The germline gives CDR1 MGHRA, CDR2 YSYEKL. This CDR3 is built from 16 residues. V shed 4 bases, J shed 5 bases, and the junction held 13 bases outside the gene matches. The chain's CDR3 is CASSPLNRGYMETQYF. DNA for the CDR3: TGCGCCAGCAGCCCCCTAAACAGGGGATATATGGAGACCCAGTACTTC.

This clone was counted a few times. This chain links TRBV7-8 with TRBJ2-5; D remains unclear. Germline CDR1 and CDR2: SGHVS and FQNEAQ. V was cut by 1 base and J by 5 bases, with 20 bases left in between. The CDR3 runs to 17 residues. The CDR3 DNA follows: TGTGCCAGCAGCTTAGTTCGGCAGGCAAGGTTTCGGGAGACCCAGTACTTC. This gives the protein CASSLVRQARFRETQYF.

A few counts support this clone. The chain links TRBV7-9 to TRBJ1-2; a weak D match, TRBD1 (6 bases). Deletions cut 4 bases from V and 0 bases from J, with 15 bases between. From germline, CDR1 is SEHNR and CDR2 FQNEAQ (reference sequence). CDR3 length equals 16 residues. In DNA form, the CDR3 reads TGTGCCAGCAGCTCCGGGACAACAAAATCTAACTATGGCTACACCTTC. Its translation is CASSSGTTKSNYGYTF.

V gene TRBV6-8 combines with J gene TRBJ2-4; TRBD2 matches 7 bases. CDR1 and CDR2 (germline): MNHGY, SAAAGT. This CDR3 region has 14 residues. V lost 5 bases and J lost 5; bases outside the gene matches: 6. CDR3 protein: CASSGGSGENIQYF. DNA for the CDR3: TGTGCCAGCAGTGGCGGGAGTGGCGAAAACATTCAGTACTTC.

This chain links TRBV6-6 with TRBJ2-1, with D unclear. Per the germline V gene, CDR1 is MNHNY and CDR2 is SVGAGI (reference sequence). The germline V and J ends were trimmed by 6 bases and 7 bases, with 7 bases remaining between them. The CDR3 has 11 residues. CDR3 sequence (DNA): TGTGCCAGCAGCACGAGGAATGAGCAGTTCTTC. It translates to CASSTRNEQFF.

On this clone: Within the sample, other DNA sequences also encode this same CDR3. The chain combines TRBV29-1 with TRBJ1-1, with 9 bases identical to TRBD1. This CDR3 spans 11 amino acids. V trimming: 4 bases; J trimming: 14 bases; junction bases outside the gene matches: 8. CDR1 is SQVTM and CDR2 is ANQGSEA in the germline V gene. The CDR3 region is CSVVRTGDAFF. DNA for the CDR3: TGCAGCGTTGTTAGGACAGGGGACGCCTTCTTT.